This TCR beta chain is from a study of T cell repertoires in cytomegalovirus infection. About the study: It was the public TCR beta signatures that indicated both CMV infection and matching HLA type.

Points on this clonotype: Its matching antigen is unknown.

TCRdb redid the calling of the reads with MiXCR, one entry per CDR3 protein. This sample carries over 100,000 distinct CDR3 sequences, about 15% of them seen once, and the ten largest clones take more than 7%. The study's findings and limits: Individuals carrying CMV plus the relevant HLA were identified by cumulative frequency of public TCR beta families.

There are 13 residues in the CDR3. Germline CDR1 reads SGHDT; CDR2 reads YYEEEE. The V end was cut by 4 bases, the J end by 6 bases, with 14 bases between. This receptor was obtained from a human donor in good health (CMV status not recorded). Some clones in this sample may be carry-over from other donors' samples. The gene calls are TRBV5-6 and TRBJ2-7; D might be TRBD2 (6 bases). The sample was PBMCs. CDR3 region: CASSGAGAIEQYF. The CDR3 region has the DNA TGTGCCAGCAGCGGAGCGGGTGCTATCGAGCAGTACTTC.